This T cell receptor beta chain was identified during a study of PD-1 blockade in mismatch repair-deficient tumors (dated by TCRdb to between 2016 and 2019). The study in broad terms: Between late 2013 and late 2016, roughly 84 consecutive patients with around twelve mismatch repair-deficient cancer types, all previously treated and progressing, were enrolled in the trial. Tumor-associated T cell clones in the peripheral blood of patients responding to PD-1 blockade were tracked using deep sequencing of TCR CDR3 regions. Paper-wide results and their limitations: Rapid expansion after pembrolizumab followed by contraction, generally before radiologic responses, was shown by tumor-resident clones, which were often undetectable in blood before treatment.

Mismatch repair deficiency in every enrolled patient was established by polymerase chain reaction or immunohistochemistry. TCR sequencing was performed for a few patients who responded to pembrolizumab therapy. The phase II trial prospectively evaluated PD-1 blockade with pembrolizumab in advanced mismatch repair-deficient cancers, independent of tissue of origin. Peripheral blood T cell samples were serially collected before and at multiple times after PD-1 blockade was started. The timing of each blood sample was reported as weeks after the first dose of pembrolizumab. Worth noting for this clone: This receptor's antigen is unknown. Base qualities were left out, and no much larger clone turns up one base away.

The germline V end is reduced by 2 bases and the J end by 9 bases; junction bases left unmatched: 5. Including the terminal cysteine and phenylalanine, the CDR3 comprises 13 residues. Only CDR3 DNA remains: 39 bases, in frame from the first base. The germline V gene (reference sequence) provides CDR1 SGHNT and CDR2 YYREEE. The library was obtained by the immunoSEQ multiplex PCR assay. Entries here come from immuneACCESS through TCRdb and include only in-frame sequences with V and J called. Some clones fail to appear in such tables; in the studies checked, an unresolved V gene covers under half of the shortfall, and the cause of the remainder is unknown. The sample table lists just under 80,000 clones, approximately 80% of them with a count of one. Jointly, the top ten make up 5% to 7% of the sample.

The chain is assembled from TRBV5-4 and TRBJ2-1, and 7 bases in between align with TRBD2. The sample was peripheral blood, taken 44 weeks after starting pembrolizumab. This clonotype was sampled from an adult with mismatch repair-deficient cancer. The CDR3 is CASSLRGESEQFF. The nucleotide sequence is TGTGCCAGCAGCTTACGGGGGGAGAGTGAGCAGTTCTTC.